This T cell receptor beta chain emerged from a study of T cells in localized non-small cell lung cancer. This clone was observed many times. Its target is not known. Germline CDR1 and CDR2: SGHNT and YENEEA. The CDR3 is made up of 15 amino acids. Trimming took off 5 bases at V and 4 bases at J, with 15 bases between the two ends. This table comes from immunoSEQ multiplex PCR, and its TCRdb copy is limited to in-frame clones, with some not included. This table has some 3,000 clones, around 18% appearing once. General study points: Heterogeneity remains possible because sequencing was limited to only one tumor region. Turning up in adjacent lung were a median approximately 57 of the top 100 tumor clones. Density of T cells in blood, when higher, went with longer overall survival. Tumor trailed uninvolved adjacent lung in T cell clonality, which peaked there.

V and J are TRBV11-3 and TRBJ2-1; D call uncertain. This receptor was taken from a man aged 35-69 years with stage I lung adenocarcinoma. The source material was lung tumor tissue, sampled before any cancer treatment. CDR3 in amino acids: CASSPLPTRYNEQFF. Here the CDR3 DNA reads TGTGCCAGCAGCCCATTACCGACAAGATACAATGAGCAGTTCTTC.